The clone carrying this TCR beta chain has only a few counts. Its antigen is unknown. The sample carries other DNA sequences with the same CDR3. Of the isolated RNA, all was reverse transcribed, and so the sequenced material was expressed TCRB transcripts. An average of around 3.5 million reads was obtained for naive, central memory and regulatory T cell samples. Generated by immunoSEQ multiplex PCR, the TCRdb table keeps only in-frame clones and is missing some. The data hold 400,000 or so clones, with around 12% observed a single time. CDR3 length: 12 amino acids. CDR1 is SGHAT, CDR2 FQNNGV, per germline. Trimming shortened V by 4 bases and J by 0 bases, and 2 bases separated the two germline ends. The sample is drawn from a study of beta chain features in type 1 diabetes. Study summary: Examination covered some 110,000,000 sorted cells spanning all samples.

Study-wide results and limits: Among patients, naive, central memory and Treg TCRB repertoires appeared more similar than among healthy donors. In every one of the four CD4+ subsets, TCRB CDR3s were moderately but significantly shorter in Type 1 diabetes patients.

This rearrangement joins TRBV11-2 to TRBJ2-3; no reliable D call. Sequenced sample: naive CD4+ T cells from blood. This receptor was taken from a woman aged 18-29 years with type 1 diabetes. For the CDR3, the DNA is TGTGCCAGCAGCTCGAGCACAGATACGCAGTATTTT. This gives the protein CASSSSTDTQYF. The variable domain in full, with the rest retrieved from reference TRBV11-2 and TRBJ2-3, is EAGVAQSPRYKIIEKRQSVAFWCNPISGHATLYWYQQILGQGPKLLIQFQNNGVVDDSQLPKDRFSAERLKGVDSTLKIQPAKLEDSAVYLCASSSSTDTQYFGPGTRLTVL.